This T cell receptor (beta chain) comes out of a study of cytomegalovirus exposure and HLA in healthy donors (dated by TCRdb to between 2016 and 2019). Background on the whole study: An earlier analysis of roughly 500 of the donors reported roughly 300 Gb of sequence data and around 110 million unique TCR beta sequences obtained from roughly 180 million T cells. The study used immunosequencing to profile the T cell repertoires of about 670 subjects and linked those repertoires to cytomegalovirus serostatus. In a later genetic analysis, genome-wide SNP genotypes for 398 of the 666 donors were used, and that subset was treated as a discovery cohort. Of the roughly 400 genotyped donors, 65% to 90% were placed in the genetic ancestry cluster associated with self-reported Caucasian donors. Typing coverage differed by locus: A, B, C, DRB1 and DQB1 were typed in roughly 620-640 donors, DQA1 in 522, DPA1 in nearly 610, and DPB1 in 400 to 480. Among roughly 400 genotyped donors of the cohort, an average of approximately 200,000 unique TCR beta nucleotide sequences was sequenced per donor, of which about 19% were non-productive. All discovery cohort repertoires had been generated using a single sequencing platform. About five DR-DQ haplotypes were handled as single units for association and clustering, since linkage in the cohort was strong. The aim of the study was to test whether cataloging public T cell receptors could identify signatures of past pathogen exposure. To study patterns of TCR occurrence, a later analysis re-analyzed previously published TCR beta repertoires from hundreds of donors and added high-resolution HLA genotyping. In addition to the first cohort of 650 to 750 subjects, a separate validation cohort of 120 different subjects was used. In the later analysis, no new phenotypic data were used to find candidate immune exposures; instead, reliance was placed on TCR beta sequences and their occurrence across donors. Donor age, sex, ethnicity and CMV serostatus were compiled together with the repertoire data. An early release covering roughly 640 HLA-typed donors comprised about 300 gigabases of sequencing data and roughly 86 million unique TCR sequences. In an earlier analysis of roughly 600 of the donors, high-throughput TCR beta sequencing was used to judge whether each TCR beta V gene segment behaved as functional or pseudogenic. HLA typing covered class I and class II loci at four-digit resolution. High-throughput TCR immunosequencing, statistical association of individual TCRs with disease status, and machine learning were combined to predict cytomegalovirus infection status. General conclusions and limits of the study: In a later analysis, some 18,000 TCR beta sequences were associated with specific HLA alleles at a false discovery rate of 0.05. When HLA alleles, especially DR and DQ, strongly co-occurred, TCR associations were difficult to assign to individual alleles. Because some donors lacked HLA typing at each locus, the association tests relied only on the typed subset. Cytomegalovirus status was reported to be diagnosed by the classifier with high specificity and sensitivity in both the original and validation cohorts. A later genetic analysis associated a missense DCLRE1C variant with V-gene and J-gene trimming of TCR beta chains, and an independent cohort replicated the association. According to a later analysis, most CMV-associated TCR beta chains appeared to be HLA-restricted, and the HLA associations seemed to be driven largely by CMV exposure. The only immune exposure information available for the cohort was CMV serostatus. Correlated functional status among segregating V segments might be attributable to linkage disequilibrium, but an unknown experimental factor could not be ruled out. Compared with the approximately 710-donor mean, donors in an Asian-associated ancestry cluster had fewer N-insertions in productive TCRs, according to a later genetic analysis. A later analysis reported that several top co-occurrence clusters appeared linked to parvovirus B19, influenza, CMV and Epstein-Barr virus. The study listed approximately 150 TCR beta chains as associated with cytomegalovirus. In a later analysis, the rate of TCR association differed among HLA loci, with DRB1 alleles having the most associated TCRs and HLA-C alleles having the fewest. In a later analysis, HLA-associated TCR beta chains showed more clonal expansion and lower generation probabilities than non-associated chains that were equally common. In vitro tests confirmed that a few of the cytomegalovirus-associated TCR beta chains recognize cytomegalovirus antigens. A further reported finding was that TCR beta sequences accurately predicted the HLA-A and HLA-B alleles for most subjects in the first cohort. The sequencing pipeline was judged likely to have produced a cluster of highly shared sequence variants as a technical artifact. Most TCR sequences were observed very rarely across donors, whereas some public TCRs were present in many individuals. The authors suggested that the approach could potentially be extended to other disease states and immunological phenotypes. The earlier analysis of about 600 of the donors excluded about 16 rarely observed V segments, including chromosome 9 orphons, because counts were too low. Some IMGT-functional V segments, including TRBV6-2 and TRBV6-3, could not be distinguished by the 87-base-pair reads and were therefore excluded. In an earlier analysis of approximately 600 of the donors, most TCR beta V segments were observed in productive rearrangements about 87% or about 30% of the time, broadly matching IMGT annotations. Roughly uniform sequencing depth across donors was assumed in presence/absence analyses, although this assumption may not hold. Only TCR beta chains were sequenced in this cohort, and the absence of alpha or paired-chain data limited detectable features.

The cohort consisted of 600 to 750 healthy bone marrow donors. All cohort members were sampled while nominally healthy, although unrecorded immune exposures were likely present. The donor tested CMV seronegative and was one of the 352 seronegative cohort members. A peripheral blood sample was provided by each donor, and peripheral blood mononuclear cells were used for TCR beta sequencing. The Qiagen DNeasy Blood Extraction Kit was used to extract genomic DNA from the blood cell samples. Receptors were amplified or captured by the immunoSEQ multiplex PCR assay. For the multiplex PCR, a mixture combining 60 forward primers for TCR Vbeta segments and 13 reverse primers for TCR Jbeta segments was used. A multiplex PCR assay on genomic DNA amplified the CDR3 region of rearranged TCR beta genes. On the Illumina HiSeq System, the amplified TCR beta libraries were sequenced as 87-base-pair reads. As for the authors' bioinformatics: A later analysis counted about 82 million unique TCR beta chains across the 650 to 700 repertoires, and some 11 million of these chains were shared by at least two donors. To remove PCR and sequencing errors, raw reads were error-corrected and collapsed into unique sequences using a nearest-neighbor algorithm that merged closely related sequences. To assign V, D and J gene segments, CDR3 sequences were aligned to IMGT reference sequences. Each retained sequence needed at least a six-nucleotide match to both a V gene segment and a J gene segment. A rearrangement counted as productive if the CDR3 had no stop codons and remained in frame with V and J, and every other rearrangement counted as non-productive. Following IMGT convention, CDR3 was defined as the stretch from the second conserved V-encoded cysteine up to the conserved J-encoded phenylalanine. Sequences without an unambiguous match to a single V gene segment were excluded from the earlier analysis of several hundred of the donors. An earlier analysis of under 750 of the donors called V segments functional above 56.7% productive rearrangements and segregating when the between-donor standard deviation exceeded 5%. A statistical classification framework was built to diagnose cytomegalovirus status from the catalog of TCR beta chain sequences. A later analysis assigned V and J genes by comparing TCR nucleotide sequences with IMGT/GENE-DB human TR gene sequences. In a later analysis, CDR3 sequences and most-parsimonious VDJ recombination scenarios were assigned using the TCRdist pipeline. In a later analysis, every TCR beta chain was defined by the combination of its CDR3 amino acid sequence and its V-gene family, and reads without a unique V-gene family were dropped. A later analysis removed nearly 600 highly shared, low-generation-probability nucleotide sequences to deal with suspected cross-contamination and a sequencing artifact. In a later analysis, a clonal expansion index was calculated for each public chain from normalized within-repertoire ranks of inferred template counts. In a later analysis, generation probabilities were computed using a VDJ recombination model fitted to out-of-frame rearrangements, and the results were checked against IGoR. In a later analysis, TCR-TCR, TCR-HLA and TCR-CMV co-occurrence was scored with hypergeometric tests, and a repertoire-size bias correction was applied to TCR pairs. In a later analysis, false discovery rates were estimated by permuting HLA or CMV assignments 20 times. In a later analysis, co-occurring TCRs were grouped using DBSCAN, with TCRdist sequence similarity added in when clustering inside HLA-allele-positive subsets. Repertoires with fewer than 30,000 or more than 120,000 public chains were left out of co-occurrence clustering, as were roughly five repertoires with anomalous nucleotide sharing. The source is immuneACCESS, and TCRdb retained only in-frame sequences with V and J called. Part of the clones is not carried over; for the studies checked, unresolved V genes explain less than half of this, and the remainder is unexplained. V and J calls and clone size are copied from that table; D and trimming were computed from the DNA. The table for this sample shows around 130,000 clones. Of the sample, about 2.1% falls within the top ten clones.

The cysteine opens and the phenylalanine closes a CDR3 of 14 amino acids. Of all the DNA, just the CDR3 is kept, 42 bases in frame from base 1. Between the V and J ends, shortened by 3 bases and 8 bases respectively, the junction contains 15 bases. CDR1 and CDR2, looked up from the germline V gene, are SGHRS and YFSETQ. For this clone: Its antigen target is currently unknown.

Source material: PBMCs. This TCR was sampled from a woman aged 60 to 75 in good health and CMV-seronegative. The rearrangement combines TRBV5-1 with TRBJ2-1, with no D gene named confidently. Here is the DNA: TGCGCCAGCAGCTCCATCCCTAGTGCTCATGAGCAGTTCTTC. Translation gives CASSSIPSAHEQFF. When the CDR3 is completed using the reference TRBV5-1 and TRBJ2-1 genes on either side, the full variable domain is KAGVTQTPRYLIKTRGQQVTLSCSPISGHRSVSWYQQTPGQGLQFLFEYFSETQRNKGNFPGRFSGRQFSNSRSEMNVSTLELGDSALYLCASSSIPSAHEQFFGPGTRLTVL.